This entry concerns a single T cell receptor (beta chain). This clone was found once. This receptor's antigen is unknown. No much larger clone exists at a distance of one base, and base qualities are not known. The data derive from a study of Ad26.COV2.S vaccination and SARS-CoV-2 variants (dated by TCRdb to the early 2020s). As for the study more broadly: Vaccine-arm donors were drawn from COV1001, a multicentre, randomized, double-blind, placebo-controlled phase I-IIa trial of Ad26.COV2.S in healthy adults. Ad26.COV2.S was administered intramuscularly at 5 x 10^10 or 1 x 10^11 viral particles, either as a single shot or as two shots given 56 days apart. TCRbeta repertoire sequencing was used to assess the specificity and breadth of SARS-CoV-2-reactive T cell receptors after Ad26.COV2.S vaccination. A total of some 30 samples were included in the TCR-sequenced set, comprising some 20 Ad26.COV2.S vaccine recipients, 5 placebo recipients and 8 SARS-CoV-2 convalescent individuals. Trial participants were randomized into five groups of five: low-dose or high-dose Ad26.COV2.S given once or twice, or placebo on both occasions. Investigators remained blinded to trial group allocation during experiments and outcome assessment.

According to the study, the label for this sample's treatment or condition signals: roughly 19 received Ad26.COV2.S at low or high dose, single or two shots; about 5 received placebo; per-sample allocation not given. For vaccine and placebo recipients, the sequenced repertoires came from samples collected on day 63 after the first injection. Between 29 July and 7 August 2020, Cohort 1b enrolled around 24 adults aged 18-55 years at one site in Boston, USA. Ad26.COV2.S consisted of a replication-incompetent adenovirus type 26 vector by which a prefusion-stabilized SARS-CoV-2 spike protein from the original Wuhan strain was expressed. What the study reported, not specific to this receptor: The authors noted that the TCR breadth and depth analyses may have underestimated total T cell responses. Higher spike-specific TCR breadth was observed in Ad26.COV2.S recipients than in placebo recipients (P = 0.0014). The study was not powered for comparison of responses between vaccine doses or regimens. Comparable non-spike TCR breadth was observed between vaccine and placebo recipients, consistent with only spike being contained in the vaccine. After vaccination, spike-specific CD8+ and CD4+ T cell responses were reported to show substantial breadth.

The immunoSEQ Assay was the method used to sequence TCRbeta CDR3 regions. After extraction, genomic DNA underwent amplification by bias-controlled multiplex PCR, followed by high-throughput sequencing. Turning to the authors' computational methods: Collapsing and filtering of sequences were performed to quantify the absolute abundance of each unique TCRbeta CDR3 region. Usable DNA was measured by amplifying reference genes present in all nucleated cells, and TCRbeta template counts were normalized to that usable DNA to estimate T cell fraction. Repertoire TCRs were annotated as SARS-CoV-2-specific by exact matching of V gene, CDR3 amino acid sequence and J gene to a known reactive TCR set. MIRA supplied the reference SARS-CoV-2 TCR set, which was filtered for enrichment in COVID-19-positive ImmuneCODE repertoires so that public or cross-reactive TCRs were removed. Using the MIRA antigens, annotated TCRs were further analysed by specific ORF or by position within an ORF. Breadth was defined as annotated unique rearrangements over total unique productive rearrangements; depth was the summed frequency of those rearrangements. Two-sided Wilcoxon rank-sum tests were applied when comparing TCR breadth between groups. The table comes from immuneACCESS by way of TCRdb, which keeps in-frame sequences with V and J called. Part of the clones is missing from these tables; in studies checked, under half for an unresolved V gene and the rest for unknown reasons. That table supplies the V and J calls and clone size; D and trimming were determined from the DNA. The table for this sample lists about 320,000 clones; 85% of them were counted only once. The ten largest clones add up to 2.1% of the sample.

The CDR3 holds 17 amino acids from the cysteine to the phenylalanine. Only the CDR3 part of the read is kept: 51 bases, read in frame from the first base. CDR1 and CDR2, looked up from the germline V gene (reference sequence), are LGHDT and YNNKEL. V has 1 base trimmed and J has 7 bases trimmed; junction bases matching no gene number 11. The receptor was derived from a person aged 18-65 years who received the Ad26.COV2.S COVID-19 vaccine or a placebo. The chain couples TRBV3-1 (or the pseudogene TRBV3-2) to TRBJ2-1, with 9 bases in between that match TRBD2. Sequencing was performed on peripheral blood, taken in a trial of Ad26.COV2.S vaccine versus placebo. The DNA sequence is as follows: TGTGCCAGCAGCCAAGTGTTAACTAGCGGGTATGGGAATGAGCAGTTCTTC. It specifies CASSQVLTSGYGNEQFF.